These T cell receptor beta chains were read from a single sample in a study of T cells in Graves' hyperthyroidism and ophthalmopathy. TCRdb reprocessed the multiplex PCR reads via MiXCR and lists one record per CDR3 protein. The top ten clones hold approximately 7.4% of a sample with approximately 590,000 distinct CDR3 sequences, 15% to 18% of them seen once. Sequencing was performed on blood. All receptors derive from a woman in her 30s with Graves' hyperthyroidism. CDR3s include the opening cysteine and the closing phenylalanine or tryptophan. A D gene is named only where the DNA matches it firmly. Not every row has a clone size; where given, it reads once, few, many or a size class.

TRBD2,TRBJ2-1,few,TRBV20-1,TGCAGTGCTCCTACTAGCGGGGGGACGGGGGATGAGCAGTTCTTC,CSAPTSGGTGDEQFF
NA,TRBJ2-1,many,TRBV27,TGTGCCAGCAGGGCAGGTATAAATGAGCAGTTCTTC,CASRAGINEQFF
NA,TRBJ2-1,many,TRBV2,TGTGCCAGCAACCGGCGGGCTAGCACCTACAATGAGCAGTTCTTC,CASNRRASTYNEQFF
TRBD1,TRBJ1-4,NA,TRBV20-1,TGCGTACGGGGACAGGGAAATGAAAAACTGTTTTTT,CVRGQGNEKLFF
TRBD1,TRBJ1-3,NA,TRBV2,TGTGCCAGCCGGGACAGCCACACCATATATTTT,CASRDSHTIYF
NA,TRBJ2-7,many,TRBV20-1,TGCAGTGCTAGAGATACAGGGAGCTCCTACGAGCAGTACTTC,CSARDTGSSYEQYF
NA,TRBJ2-1,many,TRBV7-2,TGTGCCAGCAGCTTAGGGGTGGGCGGCAATGAGCAGTTCTTC,CASSLGVGGNEQFF
NA,TRBJ2-4,NA,TRBV2,TGTGCCAGCAGTGAAGGGGGCTGGCGTGGACGAGACAATCTAGCCAAAAACATTCAGTACTTC,CASSEGGWRGRDNLAKNIQYF
TRBD1,TRBJ1-1,NA,TRBV27,TGTGCCAGTCGCCGCGCGGGGACAGGCTGGAACACTGAAGCTTTCTTT,CASRRAGTGWNTEAFF
TRBD2,TRBJ2-5,many,TRBV4-1,TGCGCCAGCAGCCAAGTCGGACTAGCGGGGAGAGAGACCCAGTACTTC,CASSQVGLAGRETQYF
NA,TRBJ2-7,many,TRBV2,TGTGCCAGCGCCATTGGAGGGACTGCATCCTACGAGCAGTACTTC,CASAIGGTASYEQYF
NA,TRBJ1-2,NA,TRBV11-1,TGTGCCAGCAGCTCTAGGGTTGGCGGCTACACCTTC,CASSSRVGGYTF
NA,TRBJ2-2,NA,TRBV6-1,TGTGCCAGCAGCCCATCCTCCGACCCCCTCGGGGAGCTGTTTTTT,CASSPSSDPLGELFF
TRBD1,TRBJ1-2,NA,TRBV4-2,TGTGCCAGCAGCCAAACGATAACAGGGGGAGGCTCTCATGGCTACACCTTC,CASSQTITGGGSHGYTF
TRBD1,TRBJ2-1,many,TRBV11-1,TGTGCCAGCAGCTTAGCCGGGACAGGGGGTTGGGATGAGCAGTTCTTC,CASSLAGTGGWDEQFF
TRBD1,TRBJ2-2,many,TRBV7-7,TGTGCCAGCACGCCTAGCACAGGGGGCACCGGGGAGCTGTTTTTT,CASTPSTGGTGELFF
NA,TRBJ2-2,few,TRBV20-1,TGCAGTGCTATCCGAGACACGAACACCGGGGAGCTGTTTTTT,CSAIRDTNTGELFF
TRBD1,TRBJ1-2,NA,TRBV4-1,TGCGCCAGCAGCCTCCTCCCCGGGACAGGGAACGTTTATGGCTACACCTTC,CASSLLPGTGNVYGYTF
NA,TRBJ1-2,NA,TRBV7-2,TGTGCCTGCAGCTTAGCGCAAGGCTATGGCTACACCTTC,CACSLAQGYGYTF
TRBD2,TRBJ2-1,NA,TRBV11-2,TGTGCCAGCAATGGCCTAGCGGGGGATAATGAGCAGTTCTTC,CASNGLAGDNEQFF
TRBD2,TRBJ2-1,many,TRBV7-2,TGTGCCAGCAGCTTAGATATGCTAGCGGAGTACAATGAGCAGTTCTTC,CASSLDMLAEYNEQFF
TRBD1,TRBJ2-3,few,TRBV6-1,TGTGCCAGCAGTCCCCCGTTAGACAGGGGGTTCACAGGTACGCAGTATTTT,CASSPPLDRGFTGTQYF
NA,TRBJ1-4,NA,TRBV9,TGTGCCAGCAGCGCCCGGGACCTTCTCTCTGGGACTAATGAAAAACTGTTTTTT,CASSARDLLSGTNEKLFF
NA,TRBJ2-6,NA,TRBV18,TGTGCCAGCTCAGATGGGCAGGGGCCCACTGGGGCCAACGTCCTGACTTTC,CASSDGQGPTGANVLTF
NA,TRBJ1-2,NA,TRBV6-5,TGTGCCAGCAGTTACGAGGCGGAACTCTATGGCTACACCTTC,CASSYEAELYGYTF
NA,TRBJ2-1,many,TRBV27,TGTGCCAGCAGTTCGGCAGCGGAGCAGTTCTTC,CASSSAAEQFF
NA,TRBJ2-2,NA,TRBV7-7,TGTGCTAGCAGCTCGGGACGAGAGGGGTTTGGGGAGCTGTTTTTT,CASSSGREGFGELFF
TRBD2,TRBJ2-3,many,TRBV27,TGTGCCAGCAGTACGCGGGGGTATGGCACAGATACGCAGTATTTT,CASSTRGYGTDTQYF
NA,TRBJ2-3,many,TRBV12-3/TRBV12-4,TGTGCCAGCAGTTTTGGACAGATAAGCACAGATACGCAGTATTTT,CASSFGQISTDTQYF
TRBD2,TRBJ2-3,NA,TRBV6-1,TGTGCCAGCAGTTCGTTAGCGGGAGATCCCACAGATACGCAGTATTTT,CASSSLAGDPTDTQYF
TRBD1,TRBJ2-1,NA,TRBV29-1,TGCAGCGTTGAAGGGGGGACAGGGGCCGGTGAGCAGTTCTTC,CSVEGGTGAGEQFF
NA,TRBJ2-3,NA,TRBV20-1,TGCAGTGCAAACCCTAGCGAGAGAGGGCCCACAGATACGCAGTATTTT,CSANPSERGPTDTQYF
TRBD2,TRBJ2-1,many,TRBV30,TGTGCCTGGAGTGTGGGTCTAGCGGGGAACAATGAGCAGTTCTTC,CAWSVGLAGNNEQFF
NA,TRBJ2-1,NA,TRBV29-1,TGCAGCGCCACAGGGGGACTAGTATTGGTTGAGCAGTTCTTC,CSATGGLVLVEQFF
NA,TRBJ1-5,many,TRBV12-3/TRBV12-4,TGTGCCAGCAGTTTATGGGTTGATCAGCCCCAGCATTTT,CASSLWVDQPQHF
TRBD2,TRBJ2-5,NA,TRBV13,TGTGCCAGCAGTTGGGCCGACGCCGGGGGGGTTGAGACCCAGTACTTC,CASSWADAGGVETQYF
TRBD2,TRBJ2-1,few,TRBV12-5,TGTGCTAGTGGCTCAAGCGGGAGCCCCAATGAGCAGTTCTTC,CASGSSGSPNEQFF
TRBD2,TRBJ2-7,many,TRBV5-1,TGCGCCAGCAGCCGAACTAGCGGGGACGAGCAGTACTTC,CASSRTSGDEQYF
NA,TRBJ1-1,many,TRBV4-3,TGCGCCAGCAGCCAAGGGGCAGGGGTAATCACTGAAGCTTTCTTT,CASSQGAGVITEAFF
TRBD1,TRBJ1-1,few,TRBV12-5,TGTGCTAGTGGTTCGGGACAGTTGAACACTGAAGCTTTCTTT,CASGSGQLNTEAFF
TRBD1,TRBJ2-3,many,TRBV12-3/TRBV12-4,TGTGCCAGCAGTTTCCGGGGGACAGGGGCAGATACGCAGTATTTT,CASSFRGTGADTQYF
NA,TRBJ1-5,few,TRBV6-5,TGTGCCAGCAGTTACCAAGGCGCCGACCGTCAGCCCCAGCATTTT,CASSYQGADRQPQHF
NA,TRBJ2-3,many,TRBV27,TGTGCCAGCAAGCGGGTTTCTCCAGATACGCAGTATTTT,CASKRVSPDTQYF
NA,TRBJ2-5,many,TRBV12-3/TRBV12-4,TGTGCCAGCAGTTACTTCCCCGAAAAGACCCAGTACTTC,CASSYFPEKTQYF
NA,TRBJ2-1,many,TRBV20-1,TGCAGTGCCGCCGCAAATGAGCAGTTCTTC,CSAAANEQFF
TRBD1,TRBJ1-5,many,TRBV6-1,TGTGCCACCTCGAGATTGACAGGGGTGAACCAGCCCCAGCATTTT,CATSRLTGVNQPQHF
TRBD1,TRBJ1-2,few,TRBV6-1,TGTGCCAGCGCGCAGGGGGCTACGAGGTTTGGCTACACCTTC,CASAQGATRFGYTF
TRBD2,TRBJ2-5,many,TRBV28,TGTGCCAGCAGTGAACCTCTAGCGGGGCCGTTCCAAGAGACCCAGTACTTC,CASSEPLAGPFQETQYF
TRBD2,TRBJ2-3,many,TRBV6-1,TGTGCCAGCAAAAGACTAGCGCACACAGATACGCAGTATTTT,CASKRLAHTDTQYF
NA,TRBJ2-1,many,TRBV7-9,TGTGCCTGCCTCGGGTGGGGGACGGTTGAGCAGTTCTTC,CACLGWGTVEQFF
TRBD1,TRBJ2-7,NA,TRBV15,TGTGCCACCAGCAGGGGAAGACAGGGTCGTTACGAGCAGTACTTC,CATSRGRQGRYEQYF
NA,TRBJ1-6,few,TRBV9,TGTGCCAGCAGCGTGAACAGTAATAATTCACCCCTCCACTTT,CASSVNSNNSPLHF
TRBD1,TRBJ1-1,few,TRBV27,TGTGCCAGCAGCGCTACAGGGGGCCGGGGGACTGAAGCTTTCTTT,CASSATGGRGTEAFF
NA,TRBJ2-2,many,TRBV6-1,TGTGCCAGCAGTAGAAGGCGATTGGAGGGGATGAACACCGGGGAGCTGTTTTTT,CASSRRRLEGMNTGELFF
TRBD1,TRBJ1-6,NA,TRBV7-2,TGTGCCAGCAGCCGGCTGACAGGGGTTGGGTCACCCCTCCACTTT,CASSRLTGVGSPLHF
TRBD1,TRBJ2-1,NA,TRBV9,TGTGCCAGCAGCCCGGGACAGGGTTTAGGCAATGAGCAGTTCTTC,CASSPGQGLGNEQFF
NA,TRBJ2-5,many,TRBV30,TGTGCCTGGAGCACTAGCCAAGAGACCCAGTACTTC,CAWSTSQETQYF